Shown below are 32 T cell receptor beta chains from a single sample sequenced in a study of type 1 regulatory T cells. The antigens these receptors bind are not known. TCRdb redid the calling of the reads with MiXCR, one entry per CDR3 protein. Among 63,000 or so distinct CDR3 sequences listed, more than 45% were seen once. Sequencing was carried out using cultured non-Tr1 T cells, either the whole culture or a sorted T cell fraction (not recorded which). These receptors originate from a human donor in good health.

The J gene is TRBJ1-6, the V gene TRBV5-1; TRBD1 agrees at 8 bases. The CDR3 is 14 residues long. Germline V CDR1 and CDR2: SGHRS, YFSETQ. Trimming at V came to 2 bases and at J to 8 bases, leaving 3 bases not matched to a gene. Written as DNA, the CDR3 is TGCGCCAGCAGCTTACAGGGGGAGCATTCACCCCTCCACTTT. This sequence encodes CASSLQGEHSPLHF.

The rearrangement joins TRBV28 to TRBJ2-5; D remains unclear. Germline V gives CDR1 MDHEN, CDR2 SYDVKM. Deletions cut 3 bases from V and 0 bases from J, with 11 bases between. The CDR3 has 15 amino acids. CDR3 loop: CASSFIGKYQETQYF. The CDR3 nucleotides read TGTGCCAGCAGTTTTATAGGAAAGTACCAAGAGACCCAGTACTTC.

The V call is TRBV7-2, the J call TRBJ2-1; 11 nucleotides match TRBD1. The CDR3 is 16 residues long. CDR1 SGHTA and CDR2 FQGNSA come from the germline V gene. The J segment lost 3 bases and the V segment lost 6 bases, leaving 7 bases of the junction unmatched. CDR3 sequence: CASSSAGTGGYNEQFF. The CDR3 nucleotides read TGTGCCAGCAGTTCTGCCGGGACAGGGGGCTACAATGAGCAGTTCTTC.

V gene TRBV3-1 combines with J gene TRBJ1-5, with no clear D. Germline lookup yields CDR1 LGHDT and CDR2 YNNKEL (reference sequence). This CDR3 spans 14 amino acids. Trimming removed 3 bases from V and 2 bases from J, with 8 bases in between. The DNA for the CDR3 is TGTGCCAGCAGCCAGGGTCTCGGCAATCAGCCCCAGCATTTT. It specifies CASSQGLGNQPQHF. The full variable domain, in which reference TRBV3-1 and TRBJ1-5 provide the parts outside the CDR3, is DTAVSQTPKYLVTQMGNDKSIKCEQNLGHDTMYWYKQDSKKFLKIMFSYNNKELIINETVPNRFSPKSPDKAHLNLHINSLELGDSAVYFCASSQGLGNQPQHFGDGTRLSIL.

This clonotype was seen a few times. CDR3 in amino acids: CASSRQGKRDEQFF. In DNA form, the CDR3 reads TGTGCCAGCAGTAGACAGGGGAAGCGCGATGAGCAGTTCTTC. J is TRBJ2-1 and V is TRBV25-1; TRBD1 agrees at 8 bases. With V trimmed by 5 bases and J by 8 bases, 8 bases remained unmatched. The CDR3 contains 14 residues. In germline, CDR1 is MGHDK, CDR2 SYGVNS.

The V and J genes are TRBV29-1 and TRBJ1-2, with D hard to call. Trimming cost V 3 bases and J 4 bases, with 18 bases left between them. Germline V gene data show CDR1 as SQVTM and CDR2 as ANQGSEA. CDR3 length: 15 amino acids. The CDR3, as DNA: TGCAGCGTTGAGTGGAGCAGTCCATTCTCCTATGGCTACACCTTC. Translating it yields CSVEWSSPFSYGYTF.

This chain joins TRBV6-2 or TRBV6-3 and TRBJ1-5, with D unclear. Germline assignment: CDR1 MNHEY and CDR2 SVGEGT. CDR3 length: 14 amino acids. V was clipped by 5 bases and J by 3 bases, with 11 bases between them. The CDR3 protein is CASSRDGNNQPQHF. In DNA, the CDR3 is TGTGCCAGCAGTCGTGACGGAAACAATCAGCCCCAGCATTTT.

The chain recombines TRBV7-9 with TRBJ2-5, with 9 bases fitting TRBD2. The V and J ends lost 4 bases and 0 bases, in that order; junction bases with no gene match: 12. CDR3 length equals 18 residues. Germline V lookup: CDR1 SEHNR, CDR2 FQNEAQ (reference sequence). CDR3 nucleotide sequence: TGTGCCAGCAGCTCCCCGGGACTAGCCCAACTGTACCAAGAGACCCAGTACTTC. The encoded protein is CASSSPGLAQLYQETQYF. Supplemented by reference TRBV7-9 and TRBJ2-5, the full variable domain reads DTGVSQNPRHKITKRGQNVTFRCDPISEHNRLYWYRQTLGQGPEFLTYFQNEAQLEKSRLLSDRFSAERPKGSFSTLEIQRTEQGDSAMYLCASSSPGLAQLYQETQYFGPGTRLLVL.

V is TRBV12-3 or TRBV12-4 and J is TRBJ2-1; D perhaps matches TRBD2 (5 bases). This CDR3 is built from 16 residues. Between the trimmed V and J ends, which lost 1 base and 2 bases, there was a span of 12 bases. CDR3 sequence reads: CASSLGSAGAYNEQFF. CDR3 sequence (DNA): TGTGCCAGCAGTTTAGGATCGGCGGGTGCCTACAATGAGCAGTTCTTC.

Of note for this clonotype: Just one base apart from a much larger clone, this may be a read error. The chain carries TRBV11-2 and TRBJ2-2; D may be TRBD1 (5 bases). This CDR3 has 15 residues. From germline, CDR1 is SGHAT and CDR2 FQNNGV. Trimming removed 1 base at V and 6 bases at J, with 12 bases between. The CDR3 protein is CASSLGARVPGELFF. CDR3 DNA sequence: TGTGCCAGCAGCTTAGGGGCCAGGGTCCCCGGGGAGCTGTTTTTT.

CDR3 residues: CASSPGGADTQYF. The DNA of the CDR3 is TGCGCCAGCAGCCCCGGGGGGGCAGATACGCAGTATTTT. This chain connects TRBV4-3 to TRBJ2-3, with 8 bases that match TRBD2. The ends lost 4 bases at V and 4 bases at J; junction bases unmatched: 1. The CDR3 runs 13 residues. Germline CDR1 and CDR2: LGHNA and YSLEER.

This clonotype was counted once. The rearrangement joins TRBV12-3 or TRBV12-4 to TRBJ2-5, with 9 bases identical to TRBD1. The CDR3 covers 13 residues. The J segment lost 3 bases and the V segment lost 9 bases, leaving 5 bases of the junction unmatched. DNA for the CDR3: TGTGCCAGTAACCGACAGGGGGAAGAGACCCAGTACTTC. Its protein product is CASNRQGEETQYF.

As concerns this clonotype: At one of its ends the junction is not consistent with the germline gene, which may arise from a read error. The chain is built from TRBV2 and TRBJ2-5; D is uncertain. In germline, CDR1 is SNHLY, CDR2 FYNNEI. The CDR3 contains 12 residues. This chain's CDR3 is CVSIGAQETQYF. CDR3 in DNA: TGTGTCAGCATAGGTGCCCAAGAGACCCAGTACTTC. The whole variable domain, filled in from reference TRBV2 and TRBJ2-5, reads EPEVTQTPSHQVTQMGQEVILRCVPISNHLYFYWYRQILGQKVEFLVSFYNNEISEKSEIFDDQFSVERPDGSNFTLKIRSTKLEDSAMYFCVSIGAQETQYFGPGTRLLVL.

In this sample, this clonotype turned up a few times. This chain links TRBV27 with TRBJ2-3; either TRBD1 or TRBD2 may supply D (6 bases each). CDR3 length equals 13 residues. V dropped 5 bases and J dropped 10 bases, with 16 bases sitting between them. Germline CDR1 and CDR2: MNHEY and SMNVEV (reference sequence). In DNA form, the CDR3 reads TGTGCCAGCAGTGTTACGGGGGCCTCAGCGCAGTATTTT. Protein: CASSVTGASAQYF.

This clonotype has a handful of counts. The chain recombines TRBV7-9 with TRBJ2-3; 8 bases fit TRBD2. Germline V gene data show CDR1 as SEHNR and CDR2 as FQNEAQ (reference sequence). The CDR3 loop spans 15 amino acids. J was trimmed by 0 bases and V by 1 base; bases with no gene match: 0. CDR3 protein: CASSLERGSTDTQYF. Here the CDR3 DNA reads TGTGCCAGCAGCTTAGAGCGGGGGAGCACAGATACGCAGTATTTT.

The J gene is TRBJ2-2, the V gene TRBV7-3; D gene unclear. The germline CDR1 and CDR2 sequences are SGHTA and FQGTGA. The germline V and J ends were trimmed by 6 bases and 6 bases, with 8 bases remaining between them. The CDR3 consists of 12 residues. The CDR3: CASSLGSGELFF. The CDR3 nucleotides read TGTGCCAGCAGTTTAGGTTCCGGGGAGCTGTTTTTT.

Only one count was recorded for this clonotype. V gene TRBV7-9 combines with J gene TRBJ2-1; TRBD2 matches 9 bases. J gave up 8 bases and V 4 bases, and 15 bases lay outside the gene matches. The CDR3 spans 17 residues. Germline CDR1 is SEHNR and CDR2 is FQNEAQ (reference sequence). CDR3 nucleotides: TGTGCCAGCAGCTCCCGGCCGGGACTAGCAAGTAGCTATGAGCAGTTCTTC. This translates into CASSSRPGLASSYEQFF.

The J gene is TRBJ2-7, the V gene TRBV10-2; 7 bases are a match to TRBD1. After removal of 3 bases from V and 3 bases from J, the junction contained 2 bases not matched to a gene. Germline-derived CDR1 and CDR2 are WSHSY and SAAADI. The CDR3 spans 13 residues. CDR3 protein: CASSEQGIYEQYF. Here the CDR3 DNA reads TGCGCCAGCAGTGAACAGGGGATCTACGAGCAGTACTTC.

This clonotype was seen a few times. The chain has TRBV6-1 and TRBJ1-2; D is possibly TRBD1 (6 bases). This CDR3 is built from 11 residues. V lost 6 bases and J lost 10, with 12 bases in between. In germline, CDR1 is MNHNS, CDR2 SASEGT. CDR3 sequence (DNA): TGTGCCAGCAGAGGACAGCTAGACTACACCTTC. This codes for CASRGQLDYTF.

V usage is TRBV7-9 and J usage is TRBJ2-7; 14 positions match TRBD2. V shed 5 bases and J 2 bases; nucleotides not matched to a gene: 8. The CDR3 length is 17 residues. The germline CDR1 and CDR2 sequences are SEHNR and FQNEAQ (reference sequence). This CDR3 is CASSLAGLAGGTYEQYF. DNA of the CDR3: TGTGCCAGCAGCCTCGCCGGACTAGCGGGGGGTACCTACGAGCAGTACTTC.

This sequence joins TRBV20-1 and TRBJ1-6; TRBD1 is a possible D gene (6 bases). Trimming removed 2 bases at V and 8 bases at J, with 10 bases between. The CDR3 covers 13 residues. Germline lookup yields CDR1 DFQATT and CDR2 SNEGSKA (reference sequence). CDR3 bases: TGCAGTGCTAGAAGCAGGGGCGATTCACCCCTCCACTTT. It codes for CSARSRGDSPLHF.

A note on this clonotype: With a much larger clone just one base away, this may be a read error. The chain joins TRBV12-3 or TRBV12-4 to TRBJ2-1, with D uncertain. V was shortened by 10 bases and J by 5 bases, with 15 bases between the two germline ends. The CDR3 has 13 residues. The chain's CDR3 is CATPGRGNNEQFF. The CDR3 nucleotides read TGTGCCACCCCGGGTCGCGGTAACAATGAGCAGTTCTTC.

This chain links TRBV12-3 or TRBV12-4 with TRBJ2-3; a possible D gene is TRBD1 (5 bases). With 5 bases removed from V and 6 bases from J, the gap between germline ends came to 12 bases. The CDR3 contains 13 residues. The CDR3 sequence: CASSTDSRDTQYF. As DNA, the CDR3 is TGTGCCAGCAGTACCGACAGTCGTGATACGCAGTATTTT.

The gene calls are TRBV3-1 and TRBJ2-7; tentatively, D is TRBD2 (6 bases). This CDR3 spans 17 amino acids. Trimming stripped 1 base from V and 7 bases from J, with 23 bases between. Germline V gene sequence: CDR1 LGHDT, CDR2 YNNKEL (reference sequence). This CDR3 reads CASSQGVWTIPPGEQYF. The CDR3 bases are TGTGCCAGCAGCCAAGGGGTTTGGACTATCCCTCCGGGGGAGCAGTACTTC.

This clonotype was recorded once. The CDR3 DNA follows: TGTGCCAGCTCACCAGAGGGGGCGGGCCGTGCCTACGAGCAGTACTTC. Translation: CASSPEGAGRAYEQYF. The rearrangement joins TRBV18 to TRBJ2-7; 7 bases align to TRBD1. Per germline, CDR1 KGHSH and CDR2 LQKENI. This CDR3 region has 16 residues. J was trimmed by 2 bases and V by 2 bases; bases with no gene match: 9.

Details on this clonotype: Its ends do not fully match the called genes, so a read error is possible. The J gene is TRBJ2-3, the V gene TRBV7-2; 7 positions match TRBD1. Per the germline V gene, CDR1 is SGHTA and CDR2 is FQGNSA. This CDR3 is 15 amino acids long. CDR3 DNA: TGTGCCAGCAGCCCGAGACAGGGAAAGACAGATACGCAATATTTT. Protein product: CASSPRQGKTDTQYF.

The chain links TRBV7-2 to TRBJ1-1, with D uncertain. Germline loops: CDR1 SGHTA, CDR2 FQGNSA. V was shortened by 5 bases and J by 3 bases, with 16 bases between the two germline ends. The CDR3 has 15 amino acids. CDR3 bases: TGTGCCAGCAGCCTGGTGGGTAGTTGGGACACTGAAGCTTTCTTT. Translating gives CASSLVGSWDTEAFF.

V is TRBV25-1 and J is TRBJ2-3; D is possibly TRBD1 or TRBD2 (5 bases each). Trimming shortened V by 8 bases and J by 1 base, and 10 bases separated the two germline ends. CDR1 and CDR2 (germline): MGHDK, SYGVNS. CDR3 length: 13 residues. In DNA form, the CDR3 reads TGTGCCAGCCAGGGAGTTGGCACAGATACGCAGTATTTT. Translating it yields CASQGVGTDTQYF.

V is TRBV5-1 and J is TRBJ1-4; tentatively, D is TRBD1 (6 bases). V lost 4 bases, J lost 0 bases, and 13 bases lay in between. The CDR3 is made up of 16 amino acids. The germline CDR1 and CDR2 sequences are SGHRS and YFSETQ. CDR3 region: CASSDLTGSTNEKLFF. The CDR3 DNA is TGCGCCAGCAGCGACCTGACAGGATCAACTAATGAAAAACTGTTTTTT.

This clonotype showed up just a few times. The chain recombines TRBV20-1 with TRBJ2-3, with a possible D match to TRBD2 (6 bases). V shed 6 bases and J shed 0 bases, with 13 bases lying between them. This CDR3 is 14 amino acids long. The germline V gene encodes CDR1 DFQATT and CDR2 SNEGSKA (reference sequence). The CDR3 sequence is CSAVAGTSTDTQYF. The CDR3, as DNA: TGCAGTGCCGTGGCAGGGACTAGCACAGATACGCAGTATTTT.

DNA for the CDR3: TGTGCCAGCAGTCCGGACCTTTTGGTGGCAGGGACCCAGTACTTC. Its protein is CASSPDLLVAGTQYF. This chain connects TRBV27 to TRBJ2-5; unclear D gene. The CDR3 totals 15 residues. CDR1 and CDR2 from the germline V gene are MNHEY and SMNVEV (reference sequence). V was shortened by 5 bases and J by 7 bases, with 20 bases between the two germline ends.

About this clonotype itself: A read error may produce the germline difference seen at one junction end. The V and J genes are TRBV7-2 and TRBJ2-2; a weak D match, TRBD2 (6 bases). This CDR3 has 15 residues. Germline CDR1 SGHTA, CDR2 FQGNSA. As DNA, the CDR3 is TGTGCCAGCAGCTTAGGGGCATCGAACACCGGGGGGCTGTTTTTT. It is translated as CASSLGASNTGGLFF.